Listed below are T cell receptor beta chains from one sample, sequenced in a study of blood T cells in healthy people across ages. TCRdb itself ran the 5' RACE reads through MiXCR, one entry per CDR3 protein. The data hold about 720,000 distinct CDR3 sequences, with around a fifth observed a single time. Sequenced material: blood. These receptors all come from a man between 65 and 79 years old in good health. The CDR3 runs from the conserved cysteine through the conserved F or W. Each record gives: D gene, V gene, J gene, clone size, CDR3 DNA, CDR3 protein. The D gene is left open where the match is weak. Where a row states a size, it is once, few, many or the class of an expanded clone; other rows omit it.

.	TRBV7-9	TRBJ1-3	few	TGTGCCAGCAGCTCCGAGGGCTCTGGAAACACCATATATTTT	CASSSEGSGNTIYF
.	TRBV12-3/TRBV12-4	TRBJ2-4	.	TGTGCCAGCAGGCCTCGCCTAGCGCTTAAAAACATTCAGTACTTC	CASRPRLALKNIQYF
.	TRBV11-2	TRBJ2-3	few	TGTGCCAGCAGCTTAGGAGGCTCGACCGGAGGGTATTTT	CASSLGGSTGGYF
.	TRBV29-1	TRBJ2-7	.	TGCAGCGTTGGGAGGTTATCCGAGCAGTACTTC	CSVGRLSEQYF
.	TRBV29-1	TRBJ1-1	.	TGCAGCGGAATCCGGGACCCAATGGGAACTGAAGCTTTCTTT	CSGIRDPMGTEAFF
TRBD1	TRBV28	TRBJ2-7	.	TGTGCCAGCAGTGCTCGCCCCGGGACAGGGATGAACGAGCAGTACTTC	CASSARPGTGMNEQYF
.	TRBV20-1	TRBJ1-1	few	TGCAGTGCTAGGGCCGGGACAAAAGTGGCTTTCTTT	CSARAGTKVAFF
TRBD1	TRBV29-1	TRBJ1-6	few	TGCAGCGTTGTAAGACAGGGAGATTCACCCCTCCACTTT	CSVVRQGDSPLHF
.	TRBV5-5	TRBJ1-3	few	TGTGCCAGCAGCTTGGTTGGATCCAACTCTGGAAACACCATATATTTT	CASSLVGSNSGNTIYF
.	TRBV7-2	TRBJ1-2	.	TGTGCCAGCAGCTCGATTCGACTCTATGGCTACACCTTC	CASSSIRLYGYTF
TRBD1	TRBV5-8	TRBJ1-1	few	TGTGCCAGCAGACACCCACAGGGGGTGGCTTTCTTT	CASRHPQGVAFF
.	TRBV14	TRBJ1-6	.	TGTGCCAGCAGCCAAGTCGGGTGGGGGGCGTTGAATTCACCCCTCCACTTT	CASSQVGWGALNSPLHF
TRBD1	TRBV12-3/TRBV12-4	TRBJ1-2	few	TGTGCCAGCAGTACCTCAGGGGGCGCGGGGGTTGTGGATGGCTACACCTTC	CASSTSGGAGVVDGYTF
.	TRBV12-3/TRBV12-4	TRBJ1-2	few	TGTGCCAGCAGTTTCGACAGGAGCGGCGACTATGGCTACACCTTC	CASSFDRSGDYGYTF
.	TRBV12-3/TRBV12-4	TRBJ2-5	.	TGTGCCAGCAGTTTTGTGCGGCAAGAGACCCAGTACTTC	CASSFVRQETQYF
TRBD1	TRBV12-3/TRBV12-4	TRBJ1-2	few	TGTGCCAGCAGGACAGGGGGCTTTGGCTACACCTTC	CASRTGGFGYTF
.	TRBV6-2/TRBV6-3	TRBJ2-1	.	TGTGCCAGCACCCTGACAGGAGGAAATGAGCAGTTCTTC	CASTLTGGNEQFF
.	TRBV12-3/TRBV12-4	TRBJ1-1	few	TGTGCCAGCAGTCCACGTACCTCTGAAGCCTTCTTT	CASSPRTSEAFF
.	TRBV6-5	TRBJ2-3	.	TGTGCCAGCAGTTACTCTGGGGGTGCTTGGGATACGCAGTATTTT	CASSYSGGAWDTQYF
.	TRBV14	TRBJ1-2	.	TGTGCCAGCAGCAGGCTGGGGAAGGACGGCTATGGCTACACCTTC	CASSRLGKDGYGYTF
.	TRBV4-2	TRBJ2-3	.	TGTGCCAGCACCTCAAGTCTGGCGGGCACAGATACGCAGTATTTT	CASTSSLAGTDTQYF
.	TRBV7-8	TRBJ2-3	.	TGTGCCAGCAGCCAACCGATTGGGGGAGACACAGATACGCAGTATTTT	CASSQPIGGDTDTQYF
.	TRBV6-1	TRBJ2-6	few	TGTGCCAGCAGTGAAGAGCAGACTGGGGCCAACGTCCTGACTTTC	CASSEEQTGANVLTF
TRBD2	TRBV4-1	TRBJ2-1	few	TGCGCCAGCAGCCAAGATTTGGGAGGGTGGAATGAGCAGTTCTTC	CASSQDLGGWNEQFF
.	TRBV25-1	TRBJ2-6	few	TGTGCCAGCAGTGAAGGTTGGTCTGGGGCCAACGTCCTGACTTTC	CASSEGWSGANVLTF
TRBD1	TRBV28	TRBJ1-1	few	TGTGCCAGCAGTTCACCCACGACAGGGAGGGTGACTGAAGCTTTCTTT	CASSSPTTGRVTEAFF